A selection of T cell receptor beta chains follows, all from one sample in a study of OX40 agonist ivuxolimab in advanced cancers. Profiling relied on immunoSEQ multiplex PCR, and the TCRdb table lists in-frame clones only, not all of them. The table shows about 32,000 clones, with roughly 76% occurring only once. This specimen was CD4+ or CD8+ T cells sorted from blood, taken in a trial of the OX40 agonist ivuxolimab. Receptors originate from an adult with an advanced solid tumor such as melanoma, head and neck, liver or kidney cancer. Both conserved end residues are part of each CDR3. Each record gives: V gene, CDR3 protein.

v_call: TRBV7-2; cdr3_aa: CASSFTGIQQETQYF
v_call: TRBV25-1; cdr3_aa: CASSGGDGGELFF
v_call: TRBV9; cdr3_aa: CATQGLAGNRGDTGELFF
v_call: TRBV28; cdr3_aa: CASSSTGLAGGKTQYF
v_call: TRBV4-1; cdr3_aa: CASSPWTGSNQPQHF
v_call: TRBV5-5; cdr3_aa: CASSLKHSYEQYF
v_call: TRBV4-3; cdr3_aa: CASSQTHQGRGGYTF
v_call: TRBV30; cdr3_aa: CAWSRDLTEAFF
v_call: TRBV7-9; cdr3_aa: CASSLVTSGYYEQYF
v_call: TRBV4-2; cdr3_aa: CASSQEGPAHNEQFF
v_call: TRBV28; cdr3_aa: CASSLVYGVASNQPQHF
v_call: TRBV18; cdr3_aa: CASSPLDFPYEQYF
v_call: TRBV21-1; cdr3_aa: CASSPTGHF
v_call: TRBV28; cdr3_aa: CASSENEQFF
v_call: TRBV19; cdr3_aa: CASTRTGVAYNSPLHF
v_call: TRBV6-1; cdr3_aa: CASSEVNSNQPQHF
v_call: TRBV2; cdr3_aa: CASRSQDRGPKEQYF
v_call: TRBV18; cdr3_aa: CASSPTGTLSGAFF
v_call: TRBV7-6; cdr3_aa: CASSLVMAGGGNQPQHF
v_call: TRBV10-3; cdr3_aa: CAISRQGTEAFF
v_call: TRBV6-6; cdr3_aa: CASSYGGKSSGNTIYF
v_call: TRBV5-4; cdr3_aa: CASSPGTSYTF
v_call: TRBV4-1; cdr3_aa: CASSPGGLAGGTGELFF
v_call: TRBV6-1; cdr3_aa: CASNDRWGSYEQYF
v_call: TRBV7-2; cdr3_aa: CASSPGTGYYGYTF
v_call: TRBV6-6; cdr3_aa: CASSYGAASYEQYF
v_call: TRBV28; cdr3_aa: CASTYRTIQGSEQYF
v_call: TRBV6-5; cdr3_aa: CASSYSAAGVTYEQYF
v_call: TRBV6-5; cdr3_aa: CASSPGQGNTEAFF
v_call: TRBV2; cdr3_aa: CASSETGIVYEQYF
v_call: TRBV5-1; cdr3_aa: CASSTSGTYTGETQYF
v_call: TRBV5-1; cdr3_aa: CASSLVAAKNTEAFF
v_call: TRBV2; cdr3_aa: CASRTRNSMNTEAFF
v_call: TRBV7-3; cdr3_aa: CASSLGGDGGYTF
v_call: TRBV6-5; cdr3_aa: CASSYGASYNEQFF
v_call: TRBV18; cdr3_aa: CASSPQGHSTDTQYF
v_call: TRBV23-1; cdr3_aa: CASSLRLEAKEETQYF
v_call: TRBV6-4; cdr3_aa: CASSPLAGSYNEQFF
v_call: TRBV10-2; cdr3_aa: CASSETLGLVETQYF
v_call: TRBV15; cdr3_aa: CATSRDLGLEGYTF
v_call: TRBV5-1; cdr3_aa: CASSLVVLQETQYF
v_call: TRBV7-2; cdr3_aa: CASSLRPGVNTEAFF
v_call: TRBV28; cdr3_aa: CASSSQGGPYNEQFF
v_call: TRBV27; cdr3_aa: CASSSGTGWNNEKLFF
v_call: TRBV5-6; cdr3_aa: CASSPERDWTDTQYF